This T cell receptor (beta chain) is from a study of technical replicates of blood from several donors. This CDR3 is built from 15 residues. The V end was cut by 1 base, the J end by 2 bases, with 11 bases between. The germline gives CDR1 LGHNA, CDR2 YSLEER. Sequencing was performed with immunoSEQ multiplex PCR; in TCRdb, only in-frame clones are kept and a portion is missing. The sample contains roughly 80,000 clones, 85% to 95% of which appear only once. The chain employs TRBV4-3 and TRBJ2-5; D is uncertain. The TCR comes from a human donor in good health. Sequenced input: T cells isolated from PBMCs. CDR3 amino acids: CASSQGLDGQETQYF. The DNA of the CDR3 is TGCGCCAGCAGCCAAGGTCTAGACGGGCAAGAGACCCAGTACTTC.